Listed below are T cell receptor beta chains from one sample, sequenced in a study of identifying expanded T cells in peripheral blood. TCRdb's copy holds only in-frame clones and misses some; the assay was immunoSEQ multiplex PCR. The sample lists over 100,000 clones; roughly nine tenths were seen once. The sample was blood. The receptor set was obtained from a person aged 18 to 75 in good health. Each CDR3 is given with its conserved first and last residue. A D gene is named only where the DNA matches it firmly. Expanded clones are given a class, and other clones once, few, many or no size at all.

length: 14
V: TRBV7-9
size: -
D: TRBD2
J: TRBJ2-2
DNA: TGTGCCAGCAGGACTAGCGGGAGAACCGGGGAGCTGTTTTTT
CDR3: CASRTSGRTGELFF

length: 11
V: TRBV20-1
size: few
D: -
J: TRBJ1-1
DNA: TGCAGTGCTAGTTGGGATACTGAAGCTTTCTTT
CDR3: CSASWDTEAFF

length: 15
V: TRBV7-8
size: few
D: TRBD2
J: TRBJ2-1
DNA: TGTGCCAGCAGCCCGGGACTAGCGGGATACAATGAGCAGTTCTTC
CDR3: CASSPGLAGYNEQFF

length: 20
V: TRBV4-1
size: -
D: -
J: TRBJ1-6
DNA: TGCGCCAGCAGCCCTTACCCCCCCCCAAAGGGAGACAGGACCAATTCACCCCTCCACTTT
CDR3: CASSPYPPPKGDRTNSPLHF

length: 13
V: TRBV11-2
size: few
D: -
J: TRBJ1-2
DNA: TGTGCCAGCAGCGAAGCAGGCGACTATGGCTACACCTTC
CDR3: CASSEAGDYGYTF

length: 15
V: TRBV5-6
size: -
D: TRBD2
J: TRBJ2-1
DNA: TGTGCCAGCAGCTTGGGTCTAGCGGGCGCATTTGAGCAGTTCTTC
CDR3: CASSLGLAGAFEQFF

length: 13
V: TRBV5-1
size: -
D: -
J: TRBJ1-1
DNA: TGCGCCAGCAGCTTTGACACCCCTGGGGGAGCTTTCTTT
CDR3: CASSFDTPGGAFF

length: 12
V: TRBV28
size: -
D: -
J: TRBJ1-5
DNA: TGTGCCAGCAGCCGTACTAGCCAGGGCCGACATTTT
CDR3: CASSRTSQGRHF

length: 15
V: TRBV30
size: -
D: -
J: TRBJ2-3
DNA: TGTGCCTGGAGCGGGTCAGCCTATAGCACAGATACGCAGTATTTT
CDR3: CAWSGSAYSTDTQYF

length: 13
V: TRBV7-3
size: -
D: -
J: TRBJ2-2
DNA: TGTGCCAGCAGCTTAATACCCACCGGGGAGCTGTTTTTT
CDR3: CASSLIPTGELFF

length: 18
V: TRBV5-4
size: -
D: TRBD1
J: TRBJ2-2
DNA: TGTGCCAGCAGCTTCCGGACAGGGGGATTATTAGGCACCGGGGAGCTGTTTTTT
CDR3: CASSFRTGGLLGTGELFF

length: 15
V: TRBV11-2
size: once
D: -
J: TRBJ2-7
DNA: TGTGCCAGCAGCTTAGTGGTGTCAGCCTCAAACGAGCAGTACTTC
CDR3: CASSLVVSASNEQYF

length: 16
V: TRBV6-5
size: -
D: TRBD2
J: TRBJ2-7
DNA: TGTGCCAGCAGTTACATTCCGCTAGCGGGAGCGTTCGAGCAGTACTTC
CDR3: CASSYIPLAGAFEQYF

length: 14
V: TRBV5-6
size: -
D: TRBD1
J: TRBJ1-2
DNA: TGTGCCAGCAGCTCACTCGGTAGGGGGCATGACTACACCTTC
CDR3: CASSSLGRGHDYTF

length: 15
V: TRBV4-2
size: -
D: TRBD1
J: TRBJ1-2
DNA: TGTGCCAGCAGCCAGACCGGGACAGCAAACTATGGCTACACCTTC
CDR3: CASSQTGTANYGYTF

length: 14
V: TRBV10-3
size: -
D: TRBD1
J: TRBJ1-2
DNA: TGTGCCATCAGTGATTCAGGACAGGGGGTGGGCTACACCTTC
CDR3: CAISDSGQGVGYTF

length: 15
V: TRBV5-1
size: -
D: -
J: TRBJ1-1
DNA: TGCGCCAGCAGCGAGGAGACAGTGGCCAACACTGAAGCTTTCTTT
CDR3: CASSEETVANTEAFF

length: 15
V: TRBV7-2
size: -
D: TRBD1
J: TRBJ2-3
DNA: TGTGCCAGCAGCTTAGGAGACAGGGCCACAGATACGCAGTATTTT
CDR3: CASSLGDRATDTQYF

length: 14
V: TRBV19
size: -
D: -
J: TRBJ2-7
DNA: TGTGCCAGTAGTTTCACGGACAGCGTCTACGAGCAGTACTTC
CDR3: CASSFTDSVYEQYF

length: 14
V: TRBV7-3
size: -
D: -
J: TRBJ2-5
DNA: TGTGCCAGCAGCTTATTCGGCGGGCAAGAGACCCAGTACTTC
CDR3: CASSLFGGQETQYF

length: 14
V: TRBV5-5
size: -
D: -
J: TRBJ2-2
DNA: TGTGCCAGCAGCTTGGAACCGATCACCGGGGAGCTGTTTTTT
CDR3: CASSLEPITGELFF

length: 15
V: TRBV6-1
size: -
D: -
J: TRBJ1-4
DNA: TGTGCCAGCAGTGACTCCCGGAGAGATAATGAAAAACTGTTTTTT
CDR3: CASSDSRRDNEKLFF

length: 14
V: TRBV2
size: -
D: TRBD2
J: TRBJ2-3
DNA: TGTGCCAGCCGAGAGGCGGGAGCCACAGATACGCAGTATTTT
CDR3: CASREAGATDTQYF

length: 14
V: TRBV11-3
size: -
D: -
J: TRBJ1-1
DNA: TGTGCCAGCAGCCCCGGCGGGACTAAGGGTGAAGCTTTCTTT
CDR3: CASSPGGTKGEAFF

length: 17
V: TRBV6-1
size: -
D: -
J: TRBJ1-5
DNA: TGTGCCAGCAGTGAACTATCTTTAACTCCTTTGACTCAGCCCCAGCATTTT
CDR3: CASSELSLTPLTQPQHF

length: 17
V: TRBV7-8
size: -
D: -
J: TRBJ2-7
DNA: TGTGCCAGCAGCTGGACCATCGGAAGCGGGCTAACCTACGAGCAGTACTTC
CDR3: CASSWTIGSGLTYEQYF

length: 16
V: TRBV10-3
size: -
D: TRBD1
J: TRBJ2-7
DNA: TGTGCCATCAGTGGAGGTAGAGACAGGGTTACCTACGAGCAGTACTTC
CDR3: CAISGGRDRVTYEQYF

length: 10
V: TRBV2
size: -
D: -
J: TRBJ2-1
DNA: TGTGCCAGCTTGATGAATGAGCAGTTCTTC
CDR3: CASLMNEQFF

length: 13
V: TRBV6-5
size: -
D: -
J: TRBJ1-1
DNA: TGTGCCAGCAGTTCGCAGGGAGGGACTGAAGCTTTCTTT
CDR3: CASSSQGGTEAFF

length: 15
V: TRBV11-2
size: -
D: TRBD1
J: TRBJ1-4
DNA: TGTGCCAGCAGCTCTCTAGGGACAGGAAATGAAAAACTGTTTTTT
CDR3: CASSSLGTGNEKLFF

length: 15
V: TRBV27
size: -
D: TRBD2
J: TRBJ2-1
DNA: TGTGCCAGCAGTTTTCGGGAGGGTAATGCCAATGAGCAGTTCTTC
CDR3: CASSFREGNANEQFF

length: 18
V: TRBV14
size: -
D: -
J: TRBJ2-3
DNA: TGTGCCAGCAGCCAAGAGGTCTGGGGGTATCGGGGCACAGATACGCAGTATTTT
CDR3: CASSQEVWGYRGTDTQYF

length: 14
V: TRBV29-1
size: -
D: -
J: TRBJ2-5
DNA: TGCAGCGCGGGGGACAGTATGTACCAAGAGACCCAGTACTTC
CDR3: CSAGDSMYQETQYF

length: 16
V: TRBV5-1
size: -
D: -
J: TRBJ2-2
DNA: TGCGCCAGCAGCTTGGCCGACAGGGAGGACACCGGGGAGCTGTTTTTT
CDR3: CASSLADREDTGELFF

length: 13
V: TRBV6-6
size: -
D: -
J: TRBJ1-5
DNA: TGTGCCAGCAGTTACGGAGGCTCTCAGCCCCAGCATTTT
CDR3: CASSYGGSQPQHF

length: 15
V: TRBV7-8
size: -
D: TRBD2
J: TRBJ2-7
DNA: TGTGCCAGCAGCTTAAGCATCGGGGAGGGCTACGAGCAGTACTTC
CDR3: CASSLSIGEGYEQYF

length: 15
V: TRBV6-6
size: -
D: -
J: TRBJ2-7
DNA: TGTGCCAGCAGACCTAAGGACGGTAACTCCTACGAGCAGTACTTC
CDR3: CASRPKDGNSYEQYF

length: 13
V: TRBV7-7
size: -
D: -
J: TRBJ2-2
DNA: TGTGCCAGCAGCTTAGACAGGGAAGGGGAGCTGTTTTTT
CDR3: CASSLDREGELFF

length: 18
V: TRBV4-1
size: -
D: -
J: TRBJ2-5
DNA: TGCGCCAGCAGCCACCTCCCCCAGGGGGGGCAGAGGGGAGAGACCCAGTACTTC
CDR3: CASSHLPQGGQRGETQYF

length: 13
V: TRBV6-6
size: -
D: -
J: TRBJ1-1
DNA: TGTGCCAGCAGTGTCCCGGGGGCCCCTGAAGCTTTCTTT
CDR3: CASSVPGAPEAFF

length: 15
V: TRBV5-1
size: -
D: -
J: TRBJ2-3
DNA: TGCGCCAGCAGCCCTACAGGGATATACACAGATACGCAGTATTTT
CDR3: CASSPTGIYTDTQYF

length: 13
V: TRBV6-5
size: -
D: -
J: TRBJ1-2
DNA: TGTGCCAGCAGTTACCCGACAAACTCTGGCTACACCTTC
CDR3: CASSYPTNSGYTF

length: 13
V: TRBV14
size: -
D: -
J: TRBJ2-3
DNA: TGTGCCAGCAGCCAAGGGGTCGGGGGTACGCAGTATTTT
CDR3: CASSQGVGGTQYF

length: 14
V: TRBV5-1
size: -
D: -
J: TRBJ1-1
DNA: TGCGCCAGCTCCCTGATATGGAAGGACACTGAAGCTTTCTTT
CDR3: CASSLIWKDTEAFF

length: 15
V: TRBV7-9
size: -
D: TRBD2
J: TRBJ2-7
DNA: TGTGCCAGCAGCTTCCCGACTAGCGGGAGTTTAGAGCAGTACTTC
CDR3: CASSFPTSGSLEQYF

length: 15
V: TRBV18
size: -
D: TRBD1
J: TRBJ2-7
DNA: TGTGCCAGCTCACCACCCGGGACAGGGGGCTACGAGCAGTACTTC
CDR3: CASSPPGTGGYEQYF

length: 13
V: TRBV5-4
size: -
D: -
J: TRBJ2-7
DNA: TGTGCCAGCTGGTATAAGGGGATCTACGAGCAGTACTTC
CDR3: CASWYKGIYEQYF